These T cell receptor beta chains were read from a single sample in a study of STAT5B mutations in CD4+ large granular lymphocyte leukemia. Profiling relied on immunoSEQ multiplex PCR, and the TCRdb table lists in-frame clones only, not all of them. The sample holds tens of thousands of clones, around three quarters seen once. Sequenced input: CD4+ T cells from blood buffy coats. All receptors derive from a human donor in good health. Both conserved end residues are part of each CDR3. The D gene is left open where the match is weak. Clone size is stated in some rows and not others, as once, few, many or a class when expanded.

NA	NA	TRBV10-3	TRBJ2-1	CAISESWGQALYNEQFF	TGTGCCATCAGTGAGTCATGGGGACAAGCACTCTACAATGAGCAGTTCTTC
NA	NA	TRBV6-1	TRBJ2-2	CASRIQDTGELFF	TGTGCCAGCAGGATACAGGACACCGGGGAGCTGTTTTTT
NA	NA	TRBV27	TRBJ2-1	CASSLSLRQEQFF	TGTGCCAGCAGTTTATCGTTGAGACAGGAGCAGTTCTTC
NA	TRBD2	TRBV30	TRBJ2-5	CAWGTSGRQTQYF	TGTGCCTGGGGGACTAGCGGGAGGCAGACCCAGTACTTC
NA	NA	TRBV30	TRBJ1-2	CAWTGLLGYTF	TGTGCCTGGACGGGTCTTCTAGGCTACACCTTC
NA	NA	TRBV5-6	TRBJ1-2	CASSFPGYGYTF	TGTGCCAGCAGCTTTCCGGGGTATGGCTACACCTTC
NA	NA	TRBV10-3	TRBJ1-1	CAISEALGQARGEAFF	TGTGCCATCAGTGAGGCATTGGGCCAGGCGCGTGGGGAAGCTTTCTTT
NA	NA	TRBV11-3	TRBJ1-1	CASSLGRYTEAFF	TGTGCCAGCAGCTTAGGAAGGTACACTGAAGCTTTCTTT
NA	NA	TRBV7-9	TRBJ2-7	CASSSLTTTYEQYF	TGTGCCAGCAGCTCCCTGACTACTACCTACGAGCAGTACTTC
NA	NA	TRBV2	TRBJ1-4	CARGIRGEKLFF	TGTGCCAGGGGAATCCGAGGGGAAAAACTGTTTTTT
NA	TRBD1	TRBV5-6	TRBJ2-2	CASRRQGTNTGELFF	TGTGCCAGCCGACGACAGGGGACGAACACCGGGGAGCTGTTTTTT
NA	TRBD1	TRBV6-1	TRBJ2-7	CASSDRQGARYEQYF	TGTGCCAGCAGTGACCGACAGGGGGCAAGGTACGAGCAGTACTTC
few	TRBD1	TRBV29-1	TRBJ1-1	CSVGQGRAAEAFF	TGCAGCGTTGGACAGGGACGCGCCGCTGAAGCTTTCTTT
NA	NA	TRBV11-3	TRBJ1-6	CASSPGPSDSPLHF	TGTGCCAGCAGCCCCGGACCGTCCGATTCACCCCTCCACTTT
NA	TRBD1	TRBV6-6	TRBJ1-1	CASSRQGVSAEAFF	TGTGCCAGCAGTCGACAGGGGGTCAGCGCTGAAGCTTTCTTT
NA	NA	TRBV7-8	TRBJ1-5	CASSLAGGSNQPQHF	TGTGCCAGCAGCTTAGCGGGAGGTAGCAATCAGCCCCAGCATTTT
NA	NA	TRBV6-6	TRBJ1-2	CASRTGTVYGYTF	TGTGCCAGCAGAACCGGGACTGTCTATGGCTACACCTTC
few	NA	TRBV19	TRBJ2-3	CASSPMLGGDTQYF	TGTGCCAGTAGTCCGATGCTAGGGGGGGACACGCAGTATTTT
once	NA	TRBV6-6	TRBJ2-7	CASSPVIYEQYF	TGTGCCAGCAGTCCCGTAATCTACGAGCAGTACTTC
NA	TRBD1	TRBV2	TRBJ1-1	CASTEGQGWTEAFF	TGTGCCAGCACCGAGGGACAGGGGTGGACTGAAGCTTTCTTT
NA	TRBD2	TRBV11-3	TRBJ2-5	CASSLPPRTSGRGETQYF	TGTGCCAGCAGCTTACCGCCTAGGACTAGCGGGAGGGGAGAGACCCAGTACTTC
once	NA	TRBV6-1	TRBJ1-2	CASSEYGGANYGYTF	TGTGCCAGCAGTGAATACGGGGGAGCTAACTATGGCTACACTTTC
few	TRBD1	TRBV30	TRBJ1-1	CAWDRGANTEAFF	TGTGCCTGGGACAGGGGGGCGAACACTGAAGCTTTCTTT